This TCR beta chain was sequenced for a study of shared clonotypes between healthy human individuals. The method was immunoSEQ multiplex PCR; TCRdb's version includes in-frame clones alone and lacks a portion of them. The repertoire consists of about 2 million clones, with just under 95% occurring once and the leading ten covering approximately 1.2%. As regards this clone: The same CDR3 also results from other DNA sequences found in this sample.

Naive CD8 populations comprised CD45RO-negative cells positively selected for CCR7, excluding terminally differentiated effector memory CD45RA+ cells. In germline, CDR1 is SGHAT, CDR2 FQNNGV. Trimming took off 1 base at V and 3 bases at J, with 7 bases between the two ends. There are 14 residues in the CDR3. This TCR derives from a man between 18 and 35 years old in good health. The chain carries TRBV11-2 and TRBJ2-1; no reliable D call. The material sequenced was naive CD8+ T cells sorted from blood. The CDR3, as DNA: TGTGCCAGCAGCTTAGTGGCCAGCTACAATGAGCAGTTCTTC. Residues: CASSLVASYNEQFF. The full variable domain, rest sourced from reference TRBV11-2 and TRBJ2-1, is EAGVAQSPRYKIIEKRQSVAFWCNPISGHATLYWYQQILGQGPKLLIQFQNNGVVDDSQLPKDRFSAERLKGVDSTLKIQPAKLEDSAVYLCASSLVASYNEQFFGPGTRLTVL.